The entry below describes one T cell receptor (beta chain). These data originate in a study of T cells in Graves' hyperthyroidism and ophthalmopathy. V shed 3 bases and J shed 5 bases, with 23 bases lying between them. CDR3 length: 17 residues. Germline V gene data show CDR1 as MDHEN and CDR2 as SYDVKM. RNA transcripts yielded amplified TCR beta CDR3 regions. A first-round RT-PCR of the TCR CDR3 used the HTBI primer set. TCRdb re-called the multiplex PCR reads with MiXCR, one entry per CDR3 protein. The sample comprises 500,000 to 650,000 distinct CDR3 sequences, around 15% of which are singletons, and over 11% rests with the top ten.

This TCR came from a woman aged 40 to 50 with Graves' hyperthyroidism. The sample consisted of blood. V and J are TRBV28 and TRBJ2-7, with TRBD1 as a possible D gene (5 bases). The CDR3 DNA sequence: TGTGCCAGCAGTTTTCTCTTGGAAACGCCGACGGACAACGAGCAGTACTTC. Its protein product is CASSFLLETPTDNEQYF.